The sequence of this T cell receptor (beta chain) was determined in a study of CD8 T cells in ankylosing spondylitis. General study results and limits: Enrichment of disease-linked clones was reportedly significant in matched ankylosing spondylitis synovial fluid. Ankylosing spondylitis blood appeared to carry a characteristic TCR beta motif of roughly 8 highly homologous variants.

TCRdb called the 5' RACE reads again in MiXCR, with one record for every CDR3 protein. The table lists about 190,000 distinct CDR3 sequences, 10% to 15% of them singletons, with approximately 9.9% in the top ten. As to this clonotype: Antigen specificity is unknown.

The material sequenced was blood, either unsorted or a sorted T cell fraction (not recorded which). The TCR originated in a female donor with ankylosing spondylitis or in good health (not recorded which).

The DNA for the CDR3 is TGTGCCACCAGTGGACGGCGGCTCACAGATACGCAGTATTTT. Translated: CATSGRRLTDTQYF. The chain uses TRBV24-1 and TRBJ2-3; D is undetermined. The germline V and J ends were trimmed by 5 bases and 2 bases, with 10 bases remaining between them. This CDR3 has 14 residues. Germline V gene lookup returns CDR1 KGHDR and CDR2 SFDVKD.